This TCR beta chain was identified in a study of T cell responses to AZD1222 COVID-19 vaccine. As for the study in general: Both about-4-week and about-12-week second-dose recipients were combined.

This CDR3 has 14 residues. V dropped 8 bases and J dropped 9 bases, with 17 bases sitting between them. Germline-derived CDR1 and CDR2 are MNHEY and SVGAGI. Only in-frame clones appear in the TCRdb table, and some are missing; sequencing was by immunoSEQ multiplex PCR. The profile covers around 150,000 clones, with over 65% appearing a single time and roughly 3.9% taken by the ten largest. The starting material was peripheral blood, obtained on day 0 of AZD1222 vaccination. The rearrangement joins TRBV6-5 to TRBJ1-6, with D tentatively TRBD1 (5 bases). The sequence was obtained from an adult in good health. CDR3 nucleotides: TGTGCCAGCCGGGGCATTTCTATAGGTTCACCCCTCCACTTT. Translation: CASRGISIGSPLHF.